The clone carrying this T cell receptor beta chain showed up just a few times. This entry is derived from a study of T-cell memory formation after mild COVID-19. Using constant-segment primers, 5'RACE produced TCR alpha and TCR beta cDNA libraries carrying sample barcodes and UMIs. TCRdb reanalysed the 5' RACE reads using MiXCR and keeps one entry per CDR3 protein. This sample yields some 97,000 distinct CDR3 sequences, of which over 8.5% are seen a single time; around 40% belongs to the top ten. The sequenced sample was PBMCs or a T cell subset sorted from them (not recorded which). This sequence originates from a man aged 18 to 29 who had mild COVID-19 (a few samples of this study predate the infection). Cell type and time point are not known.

As DNA, the CDR3 is TGCAGCGTTAGGACAGGGGGCTATGGCTACACCTTC. It is translated as CSVRTGGYGYTF. The chain links TRBV29-1 to TRBJ1-2, with TRBD1 identical over 10 bases. The CDR3 runs to 12 residues. Germline V CDR1 and CDR2: SQVTM, ANQGSEA. After removal of 5 bases from V and 4 bases from J, the junction contained 1 base not matched to a gene.